This T cell receptor (beta chain) was documented in a study of cytomegalovirus exposure and HLA in healthy donors. Germline CDR1 and CDR2: KGHSH and LQKENI. V dropped 3 bases and J dropped 0 bases, with 8 bases sitting between them. The CDR3 covers 14 residues. 60 Vbeta and 13 Jbeta primers were used in PCR. Assay: immunoSEQ multiplex PCR; the TCRdb copy retains only in-frame clones and omits some. The repertoire holds tens of thousands of clones, roughly 77% seen once, with about 4.5% in the top ten. The gene calls are TRBV18 and TRBJ1-2; D uncertain. The receptor's source is a woman in her twenties or thirties in good health and CMV-seronegative. Source material: PBMCs. CDR3 sequence reads: CASSPAGANYGYTF. CDR3 DNA: TGTGCCAGCTCACCGGCCGGGGCTAACTATGGCTACACCTTC.